The 12 T cell receptor beta chains reported below all come from one sample, sequenced in a study of CD8+CD57+ T cells in acquired aplastic anemia. CD8+CD57+ cell expansion had been shown by flow cytometry in patients chosen for sequencing. Genomic DNA was employed as the template in profiling TCR beta VDJ and CDR3. TCRdb itself ran the reads through MiXCR, one entry per CDR3 protein. This table has 200,000 or so distinct CDR3 sequences, around three fifths appearing once. The specimen was sorted CD4+, CD8+, or CD8+CD57+ T cells (not recorded which) from PBMCs. All receptors derive from a human donor with aplastic anemia.

In this sample, this clonotype turned up a few times. At one end, the junction sequence differs from germline, possibly due to a read error. The rearrangement joins TRBV20-1 to TRBJ2-7; 8 nucleotides match TRBD1. CDR3 length: 13 residues. CDR1 and CDR2 (germline): DFQATT, SNEGSKA (reference sequence). The CDR3 is CRARDRTSYEQYF. The CDR3 region has the DNA TGCAGGGCTAGGGACAGGACCTCCTACGAGCAGTACTTC.

V usage is TRBV29-1 and J usage is TRBJ2-5; D might be TRBD1 or TRBD2, each matching 5 bases. The CDR3 consists of 12 residues. Trimming stripped 8 bases from V and 5 bases from J, with 15 bases between. The V gene's germline CDR1 is SQVTM and CDR2 ANQGSEA. For the CDR3, the DNA is TGCAGCTCTGAAACAGGCGGGGAGACCCAGTACTTC. Its translation is CSSETGGETQYF.

Comment on this clonotype: At one end, the junction sequence differs from germline, possibly due to a read error. The CDR3 loop reads CAASSPLERYGNQPQHF. The CDR3 DNA follows: TGTGCCGCCAGCAGCCCTCTGGAGCGGTATGGCAATCAGCCCCAGCATTTT. The rearrangement joins TRBV15 to TRBJ1-5; D remains ambiguous. The CDR3 length is 17 residues. CDR1 and CDR2 from the germline V gene are LNHNV and YYDKDF (reference sequence).

Turning to this clonotype: Given a much more abundant clone one base away, this may be a read error. The rearrangement uses TRBV9 and TRBJ1-5; a possible D gene is TRBD1 (5 bases). Germline V gene data show CDR1 as SGDLS and CDR2 as YYNGEE. CDR3 length equals 14 residues. In DNA form, the CDR3 reads TGTGCCAGCAGCGTAGGAGGACGGGGCCAGCTCCAGCATTTT. It is translated as CASSVGGRGQLQHF.

This clonotype was counted between two and nine times. This chain links TRBV7-2 with TRBJ1-1; D might be TRBD1 (5 bases). Trimming cost V 8 bases and J 2 bases, with 12 bases left between them. Per germline, CDR1 SGHTA and CDR2 FQGNSA. The length of the CDR3 is 13 residues. As DNA, the CDR3 is TGTGCCAGCTCACAGGACCTCAACACTGAAGCTTTCTTT. This encodes CASSQDLNTEAFF.

This clonotype was seen at least ten times. CDR3 coding DNA: TGTGCCAGCAGTGAGCCGGGACTAGCGAGAGAGACCCAGTACTTC. It translates to CASSEPGLARETQYF. This sequence joins TRBV2 and TRBJ2-5; 10 nucleotides align to TRBD2. V lost 3 bases and J lost 4; bases outside the gene matches: 5. The CDR3 spans 15 residues. Germline CDR1 is SNHLY and CDR2 is FYNNEI.

This clonotype has only a few counts. The V call is TRBV9, the J call TRBJ2-1, with D unclear. The ends were cut back, 0 bases at V and 9 bases at J, with 7 bases in the middle. The length of the CDR3 is 12 residues. Per germline, CDR1 SGDLS and CDR2 YYNGEE. The CDR3 reads CASSVEVGEQFF. Here the CDR3 DNA reads TGTGCCAGCAGCGTAGAGGTGGGTGAGCAGTTCTTC.

This clonotype has just a few counts. The gene calls are TRBV12-3 or TRBV12-4 and TRBJ2-1; D ambiguous. Trimming cost V 6 bases and J 9 bases, with 15 bases left between them. The CDR3 sequence is 13 residues long. In DNA form, the CDR3 reads TGTGCCAGCAGCCAAGGACCATTCCTTGAGCAGTTCTTC. This sequence encodes CASSQGPFLEQFF.

The V gene is TRBV2, the J gene TRBJ2-2, with D tentatively TRBD1 (5 bases). V lost 6 bases and J lost 0, with 11 bases in between. The CDR3 is 15 amino acids. Germline lookup yields CDR1 SNHLY and CDR2 FYNNEI. CDR3 DNA sequence: TGTGCCAGCAGGTTTTGGACAACGAACACCGGGGAGCTGTTTTTT. Translated: CASRFWTTNTGELFF.

The chain has TRBV2 and TRBJ2-5; D gene unclear. Trimming took off 2 bases at V and 2 bases at J, with 6 bases between the two ends. Germline-derived CDR1 and CDR2 are SNHLY and FYNNEI. The CDR3 extends over 13 amino acids. CDR3 in DNA: TGTGCCAGCAGTGAAACCGGGCAAGAGACCCAGTACTTC. Translation gives CASSETGQETQYF.

The V gene is TRBV5-6, the J gene TRBJ2-1; 11 bases fit TRBD1. Germline CDR1 is SGHDT and CDR2 is YYEEEE. This CDR3 contains 15 residues. Trimming at V came to 4 bases and at J to 7 bases, leaving 7 bases not matched to a gene. The CDR3 bases are TGTGCCAGCAGCCCCGGGACAGGGGGAAGGAATGAGCAGTTCTTC. It codes for CASSPGTGGRNEQFF.

This clonotype was counted a few times. This chain uses TRBV6-4 with TRBJ2-7, with a weak D call TRBD2 (6 bases). The CDR3 loop spans 14 amino acids. From germline, CDR1 is MRHNA and CDR2 SNTAGT. Between the trimmed V and J ends, which lost 6 bases and 3 bases, there was a span of 15 bases. DNA for the CDR3: TGTGCCAGCAGCCCTTCCTCCGGGAGCTACGAGCAGTACTTC. Its protein is CASSPSSGSYEQYF.